The rows below give T cell receptor beta chains drawn from one sample of a study of cytomegalovirus exposure and HLA in healthy donors. TCRdb's copy holds only in-frame clones and misses some; the assay was immunoSEQ multiplex PCR. The sample shows some 160,000 clones, around three quarters of them seen only once. Sequenced input: PBMCs. These TCRs come from a middle-aged man in good health and CMV-seronegative. Both conserved end residues are part of each CDR3. The D gene is left open where the match is weak. The size of a clone is reported for some rows only, either as once, few or many, or as a class for expanded clones.

v_call	j_call	d_call	clone_size	cdr3_nt	cdr3_aa
TRBV10-3	TRBJ2-7	TRBD1	-	TGTGCCATCAGTGACCGGCAGGGGGCGAGGGACGAGCAGTACTTC	CAISDRQGARDEQYF
TRBV19	TRBJ1-1	TRBD1	-	TGTGCCAGTAGTCCCGGGACAGTGAACACTGAAGCTTTCTTT	CASSPGTVNTEAFF
TRBV10-2	TRBJ2-7	-	-	TGCGCCAGCAGTGCCAACTACGAGCAGTACTTC	CASSANYEQYF
TRBV19	TRBJ1-2	-	-	TGTGCCAGTAGTACCGCTAACAGGGACAAGATTAGCTATGGCTACACCTTC	CASSTANRDKISYGYTF
TRBV7-2	TRBJ2-7	-	once	TGTGCCAGCAGCTTAGATAGCTCCGGGTCCTACGAGCAGTACTTC	CASSLDSSGSYEQYF
TRBV9	TRBJ2-5	-	-	TGTGCCAGCAGCGTAGAAGGCAGGGCTCAAGAGACCCAGTACTTC	CASSVEGRAQETQYF
TRBV7-9	TRBJ2-3	-	-	TGTTCCAGCAGCCCCGCCGGGGAGGAAGGGACAGATACGCAGTATTTT	CSSSPAGEEGTDTQYF
TRBV7-8	TRBJ2-7	-	-	TGTGCCAGCAGCGAGGACGAGCCCAGCGGCGAGCAGTACTTC	CASSEDEPSGEQYF
TRBV6-1	TRBJ2-7	TRBD2	-	TGTGCCAGCAGTGAACGGTCGGGGAGGCGGGGGACTTACGAGCAGTACTTC	CASSERSGRRGTYEQYF
TRBV5-1	TRBJ1-4	-	few	TGCGCCAGCAGCCCGGCCGCAGGGCTTAATGAAAAACTGTTTTTT	CASSPAAGLNEKLFF
TRBV27	TRBJ2-1	-	-	TGTGCCAGCAGTTTATTGGGGGCAAGTTACAATGAGCAGTTCTTC	CASSLLGASYNEQFF
TRBV30	TRBJ2-5	TRBD1	-	TGTGCCTGGAGTGCCCTTGGGACAGGGGGAAAGACCCAGTACTTC	CAWSALGTGGKTQYF